Listed below are T cell receptor beta chains from one sample, sequenced in a study of CD4+ T cells in melanoma. Using immunoSEQ multiplex PCR, the repertoire was profiled, and TCRdb retains in-frame clones only, with some absent. The sample includes 50,000 to 60,000 clones, 60% to 80% of them seen just once. The source material was tumor tissue. The receptors here all came from a human donor with melanoma. CDR3s include the opening cysteine and the closing phenylalanine or tryptophan. The D gene is left open where the match is weak. Size values are once, few and many counts, or a class for expanded clones, and some rows have none.

TRBJ2-6	.	TRBV18	.	TGTGCCAGCTCATTGAGGGTCCCCAGCTCTGGGGCCAACGTCCTGACTTTC	CASSLRVPSSGANVLTF
TRBJ2-2	.	TRBV29-1	.	TGCAGCGTTGTGAACACCGGGGAGCTGTTTTTT	CSVVNTGELFF
TRBJ1-2	few	TRBV6-5	.	TGTGCCAGCGGTCGGTCTCCTGGCTATGGCTACACCTTC	CASGRSPGYGYTF
TRBJ2-1	few	TRBV6-5	.	TGTGCCAGCAGTTACACGTTGGGGAGCTCCTACAATGAGCAGTTCTTC	CASSYTLGSSYNEQFF
TRBJ2-7	.	TRBV10-3	TRBD2	TGTGCCATCAGTGCCTCTGGGGGGGTGGGCTACGAGCAGTACTTC	CAISASGGVGYEQYF
TRBJ1-5	.	TRBV28	.	TGTGCCAGCCGGATAGATAGCAATCAGCCCCAGCATTTT	CASRIDSNQPQHF
TRBJ1-6	.	TRBV30	.	TGTGCCTGGAGTGGCCGATGGAATTCACCCCTCCACTTT	CAWSGRWNSPLHF
TRBJ2-7	.	TRBV7-2	.	TGTGCCAGCAGCTTAGCGGGGGGCGGGCAGTACTTC	CASSLAGGGQYF
TRBJ1-2	once	TRBV19	TRBD1	TGTGCCAGTCGAAGGGACAGCGAAATTTACTATGGCTACACCTTC	CASRRDSEIYYGYTF
TRBJ2-7	.	TRBV6-1	TRBD1	TGTGCCAGCAGTGAAGAGGACAGGCCAAGCTCCTACGAGCAGTACTTC	CASSEEDRPSSYEQYF
TRBJ2-6	.	TRBV27	.	TGTGCCAGCAATGCAGGGGCTGGGGCCAACGTCCTGACTTTC	CASNAGAGANVLTF
TRBJ2-1	.	TRBV4-1	.	TGCGCCAGCAGCCAAGATGCACTCAATTATGAGCAGTTCTTC	CASSQDALNYEQFF
TRBJ2-5	.	TRBV20-1	.	TGCAGTGCTAGCGGCGAGACCCAGTACTTC	CSASGETQYF
TRBJ2-7	.	TRBV6-5	.	TGTGCCAGCAGCCCTCCGGGACGGAGCTCCTACGAGCAGTACTTC	CASSPPGRSSYEQYF
TRBJ2-2	.	TRBV4-3	.	TGCGCCAGCAGCGGGGGGCCTTACACCGGGGAGCTGTTTTTT	CASSGGPYTGELFF
TRBJ1-3	.	TRBV19	.	TGTGCCAGTAGAGGATGGGTGGGAGCGGAGTCACGCTCTGGAAACACCATATATTTT	CASRGWVGAESRSGNTIYF
TRBJ1-2	.	TRBV6-5	.	TGTGCCAGCAGCCCCGCCGGGGTAGAGTGGGGCGGCTACACCTTC	CASSPAGVEWGGYTF
TRBJ2-7	few	TRBV25-1	.	TGTGCCAGCAGTGGTTACCGGGACGGAGCCTACGAGCAGTACTTC	CASSGYRDGAYEQYF
TRBJ2-1	few	TRBV7-9	.	TGTGCCAGCAGAGTAGAGGGGGTTAGGAACAATGAGCAGTTCTTC	CASRVEGVRNNEQFF
TRBJ2-1	.	TRBV7-9	.	TGTGCCAGCAGCTTCCGCAGGGTCTACGAGCAGTTCTTC	CASSFRRVYEQFF
TRBJ1-2	.	TRBV4-1	.	TGCGCCAGCAGCCAAGTCCCGAGGCCCAAAGGCTACACCTTC	CASSQVPRPKGYTF
TRBJ2-7	.	TRBV5-6	TRBD2	TGTGCCAGCACCCCCGGGGGGGCTCACGAGCAGTACTTC	CASTPGGAHEQYF
TRBJ2-7	.	TRBV27	TRBD1	TGTGCCAGCGGGACCGGGACAGGGGCTTCCGAGCAGTACTTC	CASGTGTGASEQYF
TRBJ1-5	.	TRBV4-2	.	TGTGCCAGCAGCCAAGTCGGAGGCCTTAGGAGCAATCAGCCCCAGCATTTT	CASSQVGGLRSNQPQHF
TRBJ1-2	.	TRBV7-9	.	TGTGCCAGCAGCCCCAGTGCTAACTATGGCTACACCTTC	CASSPSANYGYTF
TRBJ1-5	.	TRBV18	.	TGTGCCAGCTCACCGGCCGGGAGCAATCAGCCCCAGCATTTT	CASSPAGSNQPQHF
TRBJ1-6	.	TRBV6-1	TRBD1	TGTGCCAGCAGTGAATGGGACAGGCAAAATTCACCCCTCCACTTT	CASSEWDRQNSPLHF
TRBJ2-2	.	TRBV30	TRBD2	TGTGCCTGGAGTTGGACTAGCGGGGCGGTCGGGGAGCTGTTTTTT	CAWSWTSGAVGELFF
TRBJ2-7	.	TRBV27	.	TGTGCCAGCAGTCCCAACCGGGACGTCCCGCTGGAGCAGTACTTC	CASSPNRDVPLEQYF
TRBJ1-6	.	TRBV10-3	TRBD1	TGTGCCATCAGTCAAGGACAGGGGAATTCACCCCTCCACTTT	CAISQGQGNSPLHF
TRBJ1-2	.	TRBV29-1	.	TGCAGCGTTGGCGGCTATGGCTACACCTTC	CSVGGYGYTF
TRBJ1-3	once	TRBV4-3	.	TGCGCCAGCAGCCAAGATGGGGCAGGGCGCCGCAGCTCTGGAAACACCATATATTTT	CASSQDGAGRRSSGNTIYF
TRBJ1-2	.	TRBV7-3	.	TGTGCCAGCAGCTTAGGGGGGATCTATGGCTACACCTTC	CASSLGGIYGYTF
TRBJ2-1	.	TRBV30	.	TGTGCCTGGGCCCCACAACCCCCTAATGAGCAGTTCTTC	CAWAPQPPNEQFF
TRBJ2-5	.	TRBV9	.	TGTGCCAGCAGCGTAGGGGCGACAGTCTCTGGGGAGACCCAGTACTTC	CASSVGATVSGETQYF
TRBJ2-3	.	TRBV19	TRBD2	TGTGCCAGTAGTCAGCTAGCGGGGGGGCAATATACGCAGTATTTT	CASSQLAGGQYTQYF
TRBJ1-4	.	TRBV5-4	TRBD1	TGTGCCAGCAGCTTGGCGGGACAGGGGGAAAAACTGTTTTTT	CASSLAGQGEKLFF
TRBJ2-3	.	TRBV14	.	TGTGCCAGCAGCCCCGGGAATACGCAGTATTTT	CASSPGNTQYF
TRBJ2-1	.	TRBV7-9	TRBD2	TGTGCCAGCAGCCCCGGACTAGCGGAAAACAATGAGCAGTTCTTC	CASSPGLAENNEQFF
TRBJ1-1	few	TRBV4-3	.	TGCGCCAGCAGCCAAGGGGTAGGAAACACTGAAGCTTTCTTT	CASSQGVGNTEAFF
TRBJ1-5	few	TRBV6-1	.	TGTGCCAGCAGCGGGAGGTTTGGGGGTCAGCCCCAGCATTTT	CASSGRFGGQPQHF
TRBJ1-1	.	TRBV7-6	TRBD1	TGTGCCAGCAGCTTAGCCCGGACAGGGGATATGAACACTGAAGCTTTCTTT	CASSLARTGDMNTEAFF
TRBJ2-2	.	TRBV9	.	TGTGCCAGCAGCGTAGTCACCGGGGAGCTGTTTTTT	CASSVVTGELFF
TRBJ1-5	once	TRBV4-1	TRBD1	TGCGCCAGCAGCATCGACAGGGATGAAAATCAGCCCCAGCATTTT	CASSIDRDENQPQHF
TRBJ2-7	.	TRBV29-1	TRBD1	TGCAGCGGCGGAGGGGCAGGGGGCAACGAGCAGTACTTC	CSGGGAGGNEQYF
TRBJ1-2	.	TRBV6-5	.	TGTGCCAGCAGTTACGGTATCGGGGACCCTCATGGCTACACCTTC	CASSYGIGDPHGYTF
TRBJ1-3	.	TRBV5-5	TRBD1	TGTGCCAGCAGCTTGGCTCCGTCGGGGACAGGAGGAAACACCATATATTTT	CASSLAPSGTGGNTIYF
TRBJ2-6	.	TRBV4-1	.	TGCGCCAGCAGCGCGGGACATAGGGCCAACGTCCTGACTTTC	CASSAGHRANVLTF
TRBJ1-2	.	TRBV9	.	TGTGCCAGCAGCGTAGACAACTATGGCTACACCTTC	CASSVDNYGYTF
TRBJ2-3	.	TRBV6-1	.	TGTGCCAGCAGACGGTCGGCAGGCACAGATACGCAGTATTTT	CASRRSAGTDTQYF
TRBJ1-6	few	TRBV2	TRBD1	TGTGCCAGTTTGGACAGGGTGAATTCACCCCTCCACTTT	CASLDRVNSPLHF
TRBJ2-3	.	TRBV28	.	TGTGCCAGCGGGGAGACAGTCCGGGATACGCAGTATTTT	CASGETVRDTQYF
TRBJ2-3	.	TRBV7-9	TRBD1	TGTGCCAGCAGCTTAGGCGTCCAGGGGGGCACAGATACGCAGTATTTT	CASSLGVQGGTDTQYF
TRBJ2-3	few	TRBV7-3	.	TGTGCCAGCAGCTACAGTCCGGGACAACGCACAGATACGCAGTATTTT	CASSYSPGQRTDTQYF
TRBJ1-1	many	TRBV5-1	.	TGCGCCAGCAGCAGGACATCCACCACTGAAGCTTTCTTT	CASSRTSTTEAFF
TRBJ2-7	.	TRBV5-1	TRBD1	TGCGCCAGCAGCCCGGGGACAGTATCCTACGAGCAGTACTTC	CASSPGTVSYEQYF